The source of this T cell receptor beta chain is a study of beta chain features in type 1 diabetes. Study-level points and caveats: Within each of all four CD4+ subsets, Type 1 diabetes patients had TCRB CDR3s that were moderately but significantly shorter.

CDR3 length equals 15 residues. V shed 4 bases, J shed 4 bases, and the junction held 3 bases outside the gene matches. Looked up from germline, CDR1 is ENHRY and CDR2 is SYGVKD. This clone was picked up a small number of times. Its antigen is as yet unknown. Reverse transcription of all isolated RNA meant that expressed TCRB transcripts were sequenced. Assay used: immunoSEQ multiplex PCR; TCRdb lists only in-frame clones, some missing. The repertoire holds approximately 600,000 clones, with around 12% as singletons. The sample consisted of naive CD4+ T cells from blood. This sequence was found in a young man with type 1 diabetes. J is TRBJ2-1 and V is TRBV10-3, with 11 bases aligning to TRBD2. CDR3 nucleotide sequence: TGTGCCATCAGTGGCCTAGCGGGGGGATACAATGAGCAGTTCTTC. Amino acids: CAISGLAGGYNEQFF.